This T cell receptor (beta chain) was recorded in a study of shared clonotypes between healthy human individuals. Trimming left V 5 bases short and J 6 bases short, with 2 bases between. Germline V gives CDR1 SGDLS, CDR2 YYNGEE. This CDR3 has 9 amino acids. Some clones are missing from TCRdb's copy, which holds only in-frame ones; the method was immunoSEQ multiplex PCR. The sample lists fewer than 2.5 million clones, more than 85% occurring once. The rearrangement uses TRBV9 and TRBJ1-2, with D uncertain. This TCR came from a man between 18 and 29 years old in good health. Some clones in this sample may be carry-over from other donors' samples. Sequencing was done on a sample of naive CD4+ T cells from PBMCs. Specified subset: CD45RA+ positively selected. For the CDR3, the DNA is TGTGCCAGCAGGAATGGCTACACCTTC. Its protein is CASRNGYTF.